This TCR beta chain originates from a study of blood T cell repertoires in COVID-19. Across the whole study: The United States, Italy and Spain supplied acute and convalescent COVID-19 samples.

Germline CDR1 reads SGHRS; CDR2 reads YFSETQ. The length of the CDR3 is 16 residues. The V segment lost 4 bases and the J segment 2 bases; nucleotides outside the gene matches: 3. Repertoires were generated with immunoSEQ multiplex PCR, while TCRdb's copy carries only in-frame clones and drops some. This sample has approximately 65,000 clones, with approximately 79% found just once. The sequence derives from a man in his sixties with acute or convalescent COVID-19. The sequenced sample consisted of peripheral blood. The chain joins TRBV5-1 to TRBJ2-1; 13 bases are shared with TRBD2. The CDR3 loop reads CASSNGLAGAYNEQFF. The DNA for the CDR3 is TGCGCCAGCAGCAACGGACTAGCGGGAGCCTACAATGAGCAGTTCTTC.